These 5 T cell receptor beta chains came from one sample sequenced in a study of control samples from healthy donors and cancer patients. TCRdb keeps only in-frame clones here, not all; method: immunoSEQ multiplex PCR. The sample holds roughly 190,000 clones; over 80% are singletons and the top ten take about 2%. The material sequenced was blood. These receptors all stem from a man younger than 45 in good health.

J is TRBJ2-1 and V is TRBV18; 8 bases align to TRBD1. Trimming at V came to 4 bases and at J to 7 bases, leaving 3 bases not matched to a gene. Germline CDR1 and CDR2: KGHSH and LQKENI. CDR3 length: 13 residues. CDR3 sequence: CASSRQGANEQFF. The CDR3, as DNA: TGTGCCAGCTCACGGCAGGGGGCGAATGAGCAGTTCTTC.

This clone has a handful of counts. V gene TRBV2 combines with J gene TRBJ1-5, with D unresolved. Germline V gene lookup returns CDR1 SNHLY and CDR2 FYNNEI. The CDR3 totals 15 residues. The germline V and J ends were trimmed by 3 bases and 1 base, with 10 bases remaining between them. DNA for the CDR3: TGTGCCAGCAGTGACGGGGAAAGGAGCAATCAGCCCCAGCATTTT. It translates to CASSDGERSNQPQHF.

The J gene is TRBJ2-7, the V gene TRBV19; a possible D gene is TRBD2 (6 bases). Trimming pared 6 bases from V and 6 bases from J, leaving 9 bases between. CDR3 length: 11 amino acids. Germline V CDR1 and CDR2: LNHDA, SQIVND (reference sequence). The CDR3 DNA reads TGTGCCAGTAGCCACGGGAGCGAGCAGTACTTC. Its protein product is CASSHGSEQYF.

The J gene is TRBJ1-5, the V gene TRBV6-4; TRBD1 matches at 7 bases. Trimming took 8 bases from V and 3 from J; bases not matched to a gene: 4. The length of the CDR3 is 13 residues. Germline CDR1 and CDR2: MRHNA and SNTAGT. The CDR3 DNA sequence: TGTGCCAGCGCTGGACAGGTCAATCAGCCCCAGCATTTT. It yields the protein CASAGQVNQPQHF.

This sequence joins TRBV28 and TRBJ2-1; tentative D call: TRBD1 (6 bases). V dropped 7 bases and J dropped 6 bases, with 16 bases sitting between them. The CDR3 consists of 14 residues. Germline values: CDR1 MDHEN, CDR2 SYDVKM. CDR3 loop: CASITMDSSNEQFF. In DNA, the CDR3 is TGTGCCAGCATTACAATGGACAGTTCCAATGAGCAGTTCTTC. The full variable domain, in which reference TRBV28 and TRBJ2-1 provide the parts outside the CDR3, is DVKVTQSSRYLVKRTGEKVFLECVQDMDHENMFWYRQDPGLGLRLIYFSYDVKMKEKGDIPEGYSVSREKKERFSLILESASTNQTSMYLCASITMDSSNEQFFGPGTRLTVL.